This T cell receptor (beta chain) was recorded in a study of blood T cells in healthy people across ages. This clonotype has just a few counts. With a J-beta primer mix and a sample-barcoded 5' primer, a second PCR ran roughly 7 to 11 cycles. TCRdb analysed the 5' RACE reads with MiXCR anew, one entry per CDR3 protein. This table has under 1,100,000 distinct CDR3 sequences, around 27% appearing once. This CDR3 contains 13 residues. Germline V gene lookup returns CDR1 MDHEN and CDR2 SYDVKM. Unmatched junction bases numbered 3, after V lost 6 bases and J lost 4 bases. The data were also submitted as part of a second study, on T cells of mothers and their children. That publication notes: A few healthy Caucasian mothers, along with their six children, were the donors. Reverse transcription into cDNA received all extracted RNA, at about 1.4 ug per 15 ul. Thymic selection shapes TCR recombination output similarly in related and unrelated pairs. Versus unrelated pairs, overlap was slightly higher in related mother-child pairs, without reaching significance.

The sequencing input was blood. The rearrangement joins TRBV28 to TRBJ2-7; 10 nucleotides align to TRBD1. The clonotype originates from a girl aged 2 to 10 in good health. CDR3 coding DNA: TGTGCCAGCAGGTGGGACAGGGGTTACGAGCAGTACTTC. Protein: CASRWDRGYEQYF. The full variable domain, in which reference TRBV28 and TRBJ2-7 provide the parts outside the CDR3, is DVKVTQSSRYLVKRTGEKVFLECVQDMDHENMFWYRQDPGLGLRLIYFSYDVKMKEKGDIPEGYSVSREKKERFSLILESASTNQTSMYLCASRWDRGYEQYFGPGTRLTVT.